The subject of this entry is one TCR beta chain. The clone's antigen remains unknown. Base-call qualities are not available, and no considerably larger clone is one nucleotide away. The sample is drawn from a study of T cells in tuberculosis (dated by TCRdb to about 2018). In terms of the full investigation: The study combined CD1B tetramers and high-throughput TCR immunosequencing to characterize T cells specific for the mycobacterial lipid antigen glucose monomycolate (GMM). IGRA-negative adolescents, IGRA-positive adolescents with latent tuberculosis and adults with active tuberculosis, some ten per group, were compared in a South African clinical cohort. On the study overall, not on this receptor specifically: Compared with IGRA-negative controls, TCR-alpha repertoires from active tuberculosis had smaller mean NN-distances to GMM-specific TCRs, which suggests that these TCRs underwent clonal expansion. Which clinical samples got chosen depended on the availability of cryopreserved specimens, and the active tuberculosis cases were adults, whereas the controls were adolescents. A classifier using the diverse GMM-specific repertoire reached about 90% accuracy (AUROC roughly 0.9), compared with roughly 70% accuracy using GEM motif frequencies. The smaller NN-distances in active tuberculosis patients were driven in part by shorter CDR3-alpha lengths, while the difference seen for TCR-beta was not statistically significant.

At study entry, adolescents were screened for latent tuberculosis infection by tuberculin skin test and QuantiFERON-TB GOLD In-Tube IGRA. Immunosequencing was performed on unsorted cryopreserved PBMC and covered 100,000 or so T cells per clinical donor on average. Eleven high schools in the Worcester region of the Western Cape, South Africa, served as enrollment sites for adolescents aged 12 to 18 years. Around 10 M. tuberculosis-infected adolescents and some 10 uninfected adolescents were selected, with the two groups matched for age and sex. PBMC from adolescents were isolated by density centrifugation from freshly drawn heparinized blood and then cryopreserved. The immunoSEQ multiplex PCR assay was used to generate TCR libraries, with TCR-beta and/or TCR-alpha/delta assays applied to each sample. The amplified TCR libraries were sequenced on the Illumina high-throughput platform. From the authors' description of their analysis: Clustering and dimensionality reduction were performed using pairwise TCRdist distances among GMM-specific receptors from ex vivo sorted or in vitro expanded T cells. Each clinical repertoire received a mean NN-distance score, defined as the average TCRdist to the nearest 10% of tetramer-positive reference sequences. GEM TCR motif frequency was computed as the fraction of unique TCRs matching known GEM sequences by V/J usage and CDR3 length. Active tuberculosis was classified by linear discriminant analysis with leave-one-out cross-validation, implemented in scikit-learn. Imported from immuneACCESS, the table was reduced by TCRdb to in-frame sequences with V and J called. These copies leave out some clones; in studies compared against another copy, an unresolved V gene accounts for under half, and the cause of the remainder is not known. The V and J calls and clone size were taken over from that table, and D and trimming were inferred from the DNA. This sample holds 20,000 to 25,000 clones; nearly 97% were observed only once. Roughly 9% of the sample comes from the top ten.

The sample consisted of PBMCs. This receptor was taken from a donor between 10 and 35 years old with latent tuberculosis or without tuberculosis infection.

The CDR3 region: CASSQGVLRGTGELFF. The nucleotide sequence is TGTGCCAGCAGCCAAGGGGTTCTCAGGGGGACCGGGGAGCTGTTTTTT. The rearranged chain carries TRBV14 and TRBJ2-2; the junction holds 7 bases that match TRBD1. From the germline V gene, CDR1 is SGHDN and CDR2 is FVKESK. The junction shows trimming of 1 base on V and 5 bases on J, and the gene matches do not reach 7 bases of it. The CDR3 has 16 amino acids, counting the end cysteine and phenylalanine. Only the CDR3 DNA stays, 48 bases, in frame from base 1.